This TCR beta chain was sequenced for a study of T cell changes during pregnancy in multiple sclerosis. The CDR3 loop spans 12 amino acids. The germline V gene encodes CDR1 SGHRS and CDR2 YFSETQ. V shed 2 bases and J shed 1 base, with 3 bases lying between them. Clones were sequenced by immunoSEQ multiplex PCR, and TCRdb holds only the in-frame ones, with some missing. This sample has approximately 60,000 clones, with about 92% found just once. This clone occurred once. The clonotype was recovered from a female donor in good health, enrolled as a control in a pregnancy study. The J gene is TRBJ1-1, the V gene TRBV5-1; D is uncertain. The starting material was peripheral blood, obtained in the third trimester of pregnancy. The CDR3 nucleotides are TGCGCCAGCAGCTTCGGGAACACTGAAGCTTTCTTT. It translates to CASSFGNTEAFF.